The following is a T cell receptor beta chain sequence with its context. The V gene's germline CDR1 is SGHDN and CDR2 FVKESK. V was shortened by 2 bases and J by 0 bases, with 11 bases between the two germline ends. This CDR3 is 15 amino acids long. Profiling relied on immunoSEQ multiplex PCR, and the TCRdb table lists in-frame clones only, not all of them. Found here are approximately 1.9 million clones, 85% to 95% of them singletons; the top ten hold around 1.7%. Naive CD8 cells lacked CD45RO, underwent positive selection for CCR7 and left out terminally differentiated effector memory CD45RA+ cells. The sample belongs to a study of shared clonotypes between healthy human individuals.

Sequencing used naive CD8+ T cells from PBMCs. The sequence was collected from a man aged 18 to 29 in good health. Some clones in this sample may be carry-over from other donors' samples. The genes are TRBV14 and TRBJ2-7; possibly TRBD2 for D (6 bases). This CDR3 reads CASSQHAGSSYEQYF. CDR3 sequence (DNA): TGTGCCAGCAGCCAACATGCGGGGAGCTCCTACGAGCAGTACTTC.